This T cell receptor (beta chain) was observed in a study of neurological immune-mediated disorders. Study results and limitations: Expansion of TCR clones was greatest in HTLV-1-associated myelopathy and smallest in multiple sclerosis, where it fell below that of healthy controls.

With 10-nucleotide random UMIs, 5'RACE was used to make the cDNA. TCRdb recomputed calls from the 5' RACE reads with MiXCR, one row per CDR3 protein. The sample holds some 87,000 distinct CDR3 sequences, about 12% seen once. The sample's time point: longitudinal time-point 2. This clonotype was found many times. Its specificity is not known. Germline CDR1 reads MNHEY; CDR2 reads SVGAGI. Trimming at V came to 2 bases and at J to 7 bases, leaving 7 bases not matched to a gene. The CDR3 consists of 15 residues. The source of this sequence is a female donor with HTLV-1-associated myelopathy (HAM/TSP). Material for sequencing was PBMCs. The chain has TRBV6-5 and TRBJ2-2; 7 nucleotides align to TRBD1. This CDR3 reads CASSYRVGGVGELFF. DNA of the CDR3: TGTGCCAGCAGTTACCGCGTAGGGGGCGTCGGGGAGCTGTTTTTT.